This T cell receptor beta chain was sequenced in a study of cytomegalovirus exposure and HLA in healthy donors. As for the study in general: Genetic ancestry analysis placed more than 80% of the 398 donors that were genotyped in the Caucasian-associated cluster. Study-wide findings and caveats: It emerged from a later analysis that several of the most significant clusters appeared to be linked to common viral pathogens. Later on, analysis showed that most CMV-associated TCR beta chains appeared to be HLA-restricted. Among TCR beta chains of equal frequency, HLA-associated ones were more clonally expanded in a later analysis.

In the PCR, 60 Vbeta and 13 Jbeta primers were used. The protocol was immunoSEQ multiplex PCR, while the TCRdb copy is restricted to in-frame clones and leaves out a portion. The data show some 150,000 clones, about 70% seen once. The table lists this clone with a count of one. Its antigen is unknown. V lost 2 bases and J lost 8, with 18 bases in between. Germline V gene sequence: CDR1 MNHNS, CDR2 SASEGT. CDR3 length equals 15 residues. The sequence was collected from a woman in her forties in good health and CMV-seronegative. The sample consisted of PBMCs. J is TRBJ1-2 and V is TRBV6-1; no clear D. CDR3 DNA: TGTGCCAGCAGTGAAATGGATGGAGGACCTCGGGGCTACACCTTC. Amino acids: CASSEMDGGPRGYTF.